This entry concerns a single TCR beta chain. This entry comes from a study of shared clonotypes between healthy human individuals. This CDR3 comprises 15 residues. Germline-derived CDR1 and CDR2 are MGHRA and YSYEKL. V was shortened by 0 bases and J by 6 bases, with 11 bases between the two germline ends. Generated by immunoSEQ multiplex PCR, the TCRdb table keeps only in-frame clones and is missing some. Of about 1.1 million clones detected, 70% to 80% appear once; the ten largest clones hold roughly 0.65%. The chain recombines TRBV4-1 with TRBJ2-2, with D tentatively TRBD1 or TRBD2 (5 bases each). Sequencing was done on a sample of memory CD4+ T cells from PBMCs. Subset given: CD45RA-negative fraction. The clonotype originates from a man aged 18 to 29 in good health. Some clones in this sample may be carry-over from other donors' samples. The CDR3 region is CASSQEVGEPGELFF. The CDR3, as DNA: TGCGCCAGCAGCCAAGAGGTGGGGGAGCCCGGGGAGCTGTTTTTT.